Sequencing of this TCR beta chain was carried out in a study of T cells in localized non-small cell lung cancer. Study findings and constraints: Turning up in adjacent lung were a median roughly 59 of the top 100 tumor clones. Longer overall survival associated with higher blood T cell density; shorter survival with higher adjacent-lung clonality. Adjacent uninvolved lung had the highest clonality, suggesting focused antigen responses.

Points on this clone: Antigen: not known.

Sequenced by immunoSEQ multiplex PCR; TCRdb stores in-frame clones only, minus some. The sample includes tens of thousands of clones, 78% of them seen just once. The V end was cut by 7 bases, the J end by 3 bases, with 5 bases between. In germline, CDR1 is SQVTM, CDR2 ANQGSEA. The CDR3 runs to 10 residues. This clonotype originated in a male donor at least 60 years old with stage II squamous cell lung carcinoma. The sequenced sample was peripheral blood, obtained before any cancer treatment. This sequence joins TRBV29-1 and TRBJ2-3; D gene uncertain. CDR3 sequence: CSAGTDTQYF. The CDR3 DNA follows: TGCAGCGCGGGTACAGATACGCAGTATTTT.